This TCR beta chain was observed in a study of blood T cell repertoires in COVID-19 (dated by TCRdb to about 2020). General notes on the study: Collaborator samples came from the United States, Italy and Spain and covered acute and convalescent phases of COVID-19. A de-identified subject ID, COVID-19 status, age in years and sex were almost always included in the sample metadata. Subjects who had been exposed to COVID-19, were actively infected with it, or had recovered from it provided the deeply sampled blood TCRbeta repertoires that made up the dataset. Where available, HLA class I and class II types were taken from metadata supplied by the sample provider and were not determined by assay-based typing. The material from the prospective study consisted of cDNA or gDNA derived from T cells, B-cell-depleted T cells, or PBMCs. The samples were drawn from the first 160 participants of the ongoing ImmuneRACE study and from more than 1,000 subjects provided by 6 global collaborators. The repertoires were released in a freely available public database meant as a resource for research on the immune response to SARS-CoV-2. Results the study describes overall, beyond this receptor: Clinical and demographic metadata were provided uncurated, with the amount varying by source and participant.

Whole blood was collected in K2EDTA tubes by collaborating institutions according to the institutions' own protocols. For TCRbeta analysis, collaborators shipped samples as frozen whole blood, isolated PBMCs, or DNA extracted from either of those sample types. This clone was detected only a few times. The antigen this receptor binds is unknown. Nothing much larger sits one base from this clone, and base qualities are not available. After removal of 2 bases from V and 3 bases from J, the junction retains 9 bases not matched to a gene. Counted from cysteine to phenylalanine, this CDR3 has 17 amino acids. Only the CDR3 DNA stays, 51 bases, in frame from base 1. Looking up the germline V gene yields CDR1 SGDLS and CDR2 YYNGEE. TCRbeta CDR3 regions were amplified from genomic DNA by means of the immunoSEQ Assay, a bias-controlled multiplex PCR. Under the source paper's analysis protocol: Within the assay, amplification of reference gene primers was used to estimate how many nucleated cells each sample contained. Sequence reads were collapsed and filtered to measure the absolute abundance of every unique TCRbeta CDR3 rearrangement. For each sample, productive Simpson clonality was calculated by taking the square root of Simpson's diversity index across productive rearrangements. Not all clones reach the TCRdb copy of this immuneACCESS table, which keeps in-frame sequences only. Checked studies attribute under half of the gap to unresolved V genes and leave the rest unexplained. V and J calls and clone size follow that table, whereas D and trimming were derived from the DNA. The sample table lists around 21,000 clones, around 74% of them with a count of one. The top ten hold roughly three fifths of the sample.

The specimen was peripheral blood. This receptor was obtained from an elderly man with acute or convalescent COVID-19. The chain uses TRBV9 and TRBJ1-3; TRBD1 aligns with 9 central bases. The nucleotides are TGTGCCAGCAGCGTCTCAATGGGACAGGGCTATGGAAACACCATATATTTT. Translated, this is CASSVSMGQGYGNTIYF.